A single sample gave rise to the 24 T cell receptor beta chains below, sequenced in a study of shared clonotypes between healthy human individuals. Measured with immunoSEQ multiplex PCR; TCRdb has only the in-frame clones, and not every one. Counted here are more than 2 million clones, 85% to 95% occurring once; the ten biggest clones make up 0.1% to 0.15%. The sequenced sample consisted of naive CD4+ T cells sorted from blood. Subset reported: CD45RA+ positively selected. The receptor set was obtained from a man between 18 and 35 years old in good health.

The DNA for the CDR3 is TGTGCCAGCAGTTTAGCCGGGACGGACGACTACGAGCAGTACTTC. Translated, it gives CASSLAGTDDYEQYF. The chain combines TRBV28 with TRBJ2-7; the D call may be TRBD1 or TRBD2 (5 bases each). The CDR3 extends over 15 amino acids. Germline CDR1 MDHEN, CDR2 SYDVKM. Trimming pared 2 bases from V and 3 bases from J, leaving 14 bases between.

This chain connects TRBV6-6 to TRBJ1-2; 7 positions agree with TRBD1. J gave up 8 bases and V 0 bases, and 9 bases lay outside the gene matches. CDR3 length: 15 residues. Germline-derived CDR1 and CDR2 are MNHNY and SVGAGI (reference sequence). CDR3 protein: CASSYSDRKDEGYTF. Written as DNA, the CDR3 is TGTGCCAGCAGTTACTCGGACAGGAAGGACGAGGGCTACACCTTC.

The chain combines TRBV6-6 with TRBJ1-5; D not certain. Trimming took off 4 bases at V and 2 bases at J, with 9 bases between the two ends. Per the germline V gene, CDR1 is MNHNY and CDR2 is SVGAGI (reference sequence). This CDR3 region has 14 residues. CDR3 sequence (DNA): TGTGCCAGCAGTTCGGACCTGGGCAATCAGCCCCAGCATTTT. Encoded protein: CASSSDLGNQPQHF.

DNA of the CDR3: TGTGCCAGCAGCTTGGGAGGGGGCTGGGGTGAAGCTTTCTTT. Its protein is CASSLGGGWGEAFF. The genes are TRBV28 and TRBJ1-1; TRBD1 matches at 7 bases. Per germline, CDR1 MDHEN and CDR2 SYDVKM. This CDR3 contains 14 residues. Unmatched junction bases numbered 11, after V lost 6 bases and J lost 7 bases.

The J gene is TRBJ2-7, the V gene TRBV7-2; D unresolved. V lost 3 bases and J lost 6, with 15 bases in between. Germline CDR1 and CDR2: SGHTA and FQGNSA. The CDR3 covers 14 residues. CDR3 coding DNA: TGTGCCAGCAGCTTGGAAGCCAGGCCTTCCGAGCAGTACTTC. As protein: CASSLEARPSEQYF.

In nucleotides, the CDR3 is TGCGCCAGCACCCCCGGGGGGAACTCCTACGAGCAGTACTTC. Protein product: CASTPGGNSYEQYF. The genes are TRBV4-1 and TRBJ2-7; 7 positions agree with TRBD2. The CDR3 totals 14 residues. Trimming took 7 bases from V and 0 from J; bases not matched to a gene: 6. Germline V gene data show CDR1 as MGHRA and CDR2 as YSYEKL.

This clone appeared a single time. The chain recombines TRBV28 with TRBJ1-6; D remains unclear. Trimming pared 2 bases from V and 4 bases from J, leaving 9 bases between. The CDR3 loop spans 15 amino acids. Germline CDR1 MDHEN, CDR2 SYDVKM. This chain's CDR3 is CASSLRAGYNSPLHF. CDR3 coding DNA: TGTGCCAGCAGTTTACGCGCGGGTTATAATTCACCCCTCCACTTT.

CDR3: CASSSLPGHSYEQYF. CDR3 nucleotides: TGTGCCAGCAGCTCACTACCGGGACACTCCTACGAGCAGTACTTC. J is TRBJ2-7 and V is TRBV11-2; D is possibly TRBD1 (6 bases). Deletions cut 4 bases from V and 0 bases from J, with 13 bases between. This CDR3 contains 15 residues. The germline gives CDR1 SGHAT, CDR2 FQNNGV.

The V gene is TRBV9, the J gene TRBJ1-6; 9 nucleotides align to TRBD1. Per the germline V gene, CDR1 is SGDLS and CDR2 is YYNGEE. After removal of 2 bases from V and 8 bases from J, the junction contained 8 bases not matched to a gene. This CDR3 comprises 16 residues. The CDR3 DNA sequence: TGTGCCAGCAGCGTCTTAACCCGGGACAGGGATTCACCCCTCCACTTT. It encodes CASSVLTRDRDSPLHF.

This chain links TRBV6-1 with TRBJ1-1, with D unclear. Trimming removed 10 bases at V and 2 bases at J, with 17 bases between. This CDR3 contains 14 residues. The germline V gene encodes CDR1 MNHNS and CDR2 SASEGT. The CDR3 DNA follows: TGTGCCACCCACCTGAAGGGCGGAAACACTGAAGCTTTCTTT. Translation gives CATHLKGGNTEAFF.

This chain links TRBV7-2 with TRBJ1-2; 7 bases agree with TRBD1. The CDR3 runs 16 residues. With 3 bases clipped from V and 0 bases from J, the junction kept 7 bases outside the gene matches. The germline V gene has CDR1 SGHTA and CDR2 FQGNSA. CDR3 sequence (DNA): TGTGCCAGCAGCTTGGACAGGTGGGCCTCTAACTATGGCTACACCTTC. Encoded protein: CASSLDRWASNYGYTF.

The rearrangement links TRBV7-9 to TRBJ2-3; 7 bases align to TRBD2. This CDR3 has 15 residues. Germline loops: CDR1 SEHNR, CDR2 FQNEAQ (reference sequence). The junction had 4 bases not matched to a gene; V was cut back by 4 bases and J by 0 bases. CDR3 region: CASSYSGPSTDTQYF. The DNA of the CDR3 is TGTGCCAGCAGCTATAGCGGGCCTAGCACAGATACGCAGTATTTT.

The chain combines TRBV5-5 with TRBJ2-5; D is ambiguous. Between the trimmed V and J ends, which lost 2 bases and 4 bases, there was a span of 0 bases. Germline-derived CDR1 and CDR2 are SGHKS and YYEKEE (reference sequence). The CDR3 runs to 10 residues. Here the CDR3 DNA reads TGTGCCAGCAGCTTAGAGACCCAGTACTTC. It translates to CASSLETQYF.

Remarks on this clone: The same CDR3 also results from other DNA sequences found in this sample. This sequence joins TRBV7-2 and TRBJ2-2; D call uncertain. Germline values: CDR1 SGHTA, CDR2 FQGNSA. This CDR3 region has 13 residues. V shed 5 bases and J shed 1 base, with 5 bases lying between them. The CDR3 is CASSPVNTGELFF. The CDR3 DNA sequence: TGTGCCAGCAGCCCGGTGAACACCGGGGAGCTGTTTTTT. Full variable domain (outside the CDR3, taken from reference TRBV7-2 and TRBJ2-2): GAGVSQSPSNKVTEKGKDVELRCDPISGHTALYWYRQSLGQGLEFLIYFQGNSAPDKSGLPSDRFSAERTGGSVSTLTIQRTQQEDSAVYLCASSPVNTGELFFGEGSRLTVL.

The CDR3 coding sequence is TGCGCCAGCAGCCAAGAGAGCAAGGGGGTCGATCAGCCCCAGCATTTT. It codes for CASSQESKGVDQPQHF. The chain recombines TRBV4-1 with TRBJ1-5, with D perhaps matching TRBD1 (6 bases). In germline, CDR1 is MGHRA, CDR2 YSYEKL. This CDR3 comprises 16 residues. V was trimmed by 0 bases and J by 5 bases, leaving 14 bases between them.

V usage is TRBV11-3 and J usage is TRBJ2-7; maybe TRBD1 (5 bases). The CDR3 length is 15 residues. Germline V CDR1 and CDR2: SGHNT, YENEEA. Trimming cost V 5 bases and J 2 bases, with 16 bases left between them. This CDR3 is CASSPGAGLAYEQYF. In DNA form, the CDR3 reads TGTGCCAGCAGCCCAGGTGCAGGGTTAGCCTACGAGCAGTACTTC. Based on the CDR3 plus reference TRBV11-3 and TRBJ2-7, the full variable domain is EAGVVQSPRYKIIEKKQPVAFWCNPISGHNTLYWYLQNLGQGPELLIRYENEEAVDDSQLPKDRFSAERLKGVDSTLKIQPAELGDSAVYLCASSPGAGLAYEQYFGPGTRLTVT.

CDR3 DNA sequence: TGTGCCAGCAGCTTCCGACAGACAGGATTGGGATCTGGAAACACCATATATTTT. Protein product: CASSFRQTGLGSGNTIYF. This rearrangement joins TRBV11-2 to TRBJ1-3; tentatively, D is TRBD1 (6 bases). Trimming cost V 3 bases and J 1 base, with 19 bases left between them. This CDR3 region has 18 residues. Germline V gene data show CDR1 as SGHAT and CDR2 as FQNNGV.

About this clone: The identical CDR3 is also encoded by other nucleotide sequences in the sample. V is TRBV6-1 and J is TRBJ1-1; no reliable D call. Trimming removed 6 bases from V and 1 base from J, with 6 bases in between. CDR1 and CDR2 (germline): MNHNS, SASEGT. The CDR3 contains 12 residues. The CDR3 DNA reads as TGTGCCAGCAGGATTGGGAACACTGAAGCTTTCTTT. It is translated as CASRIGNTEAFF.

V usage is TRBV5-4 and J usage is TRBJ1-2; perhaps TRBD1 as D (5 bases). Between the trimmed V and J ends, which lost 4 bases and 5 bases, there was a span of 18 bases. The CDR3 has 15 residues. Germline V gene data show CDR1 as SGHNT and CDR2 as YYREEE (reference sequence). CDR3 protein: CASSPSGTDRYGYTF. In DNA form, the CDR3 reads TGTGCCAGCAGCCCCTCGGGGACGGACCGTTATGGCTACACCTTC. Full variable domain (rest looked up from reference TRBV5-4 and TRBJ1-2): ETGVTQSPTHLIKTRGQQVTLRCSSQSGHNTVSWYQQALGQGPQFIFQYYREEENGRGNFPPRFSGLQFPNYSSELNVNALELDDSALYLCASSPSGTDRYGYTFGSGTRLTVV.

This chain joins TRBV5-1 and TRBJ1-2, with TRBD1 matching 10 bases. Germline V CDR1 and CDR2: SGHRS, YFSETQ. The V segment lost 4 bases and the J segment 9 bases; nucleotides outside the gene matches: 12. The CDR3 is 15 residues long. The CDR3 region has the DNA TGCGCCAGCAGCGGAACCGGGACAGGGGCACTAAGCTACACCTTC. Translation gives CASSGTGTGALSYTF.

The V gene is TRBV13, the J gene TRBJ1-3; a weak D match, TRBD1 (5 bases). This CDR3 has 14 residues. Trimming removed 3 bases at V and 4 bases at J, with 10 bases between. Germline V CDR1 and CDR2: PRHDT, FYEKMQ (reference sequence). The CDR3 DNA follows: TGTGCCAGCAGCTTCGTCCAGGGAGGAAACACCATATATTTT. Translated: CASSFVQGGNTIYF.

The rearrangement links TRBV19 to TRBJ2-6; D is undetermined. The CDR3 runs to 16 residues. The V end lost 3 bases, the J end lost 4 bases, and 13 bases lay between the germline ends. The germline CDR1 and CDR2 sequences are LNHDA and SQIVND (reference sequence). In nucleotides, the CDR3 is TGTGCCAGTAGTATTACCAGACCCTCCGGGGCCAACGTCCTGACTTTC. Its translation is CASSITRPSGANVLTF.

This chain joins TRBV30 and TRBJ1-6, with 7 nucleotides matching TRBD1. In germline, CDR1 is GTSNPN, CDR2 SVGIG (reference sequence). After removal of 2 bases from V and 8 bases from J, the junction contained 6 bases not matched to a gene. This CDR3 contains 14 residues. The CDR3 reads CAWSRQGFDSPLHF. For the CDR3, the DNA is TGTGCCTGGAGTCGACAGGGTTTCGATTCACCCCTCCACTTT.

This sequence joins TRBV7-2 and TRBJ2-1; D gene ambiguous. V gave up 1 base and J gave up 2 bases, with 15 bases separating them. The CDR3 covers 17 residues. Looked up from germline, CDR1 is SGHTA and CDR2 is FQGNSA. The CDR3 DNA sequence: TGTGCCAGCAGCTTAGTCCCGAACCAATACACCTACAATGAGCAGTTCTTC. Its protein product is CASSLVPNQYTYNEQFF.